Following are 5 T cell receptor beta chains from one sample sequenced in a study of T cells after yellow fever vaccination (dated by TCRdb to about 2019). Explained via the paper, the treatment or condition label denotes: live attenuated yellow fever vaccine strain. Library construction relied on 5' RACE. This sample was sequenced with an Illumina HiSeq 2500. The public reads were quality trimmed at Q25 with fastp and then assembled into clones with MiXCR by TCRdb, keeping productive beta chains. Rows with a matching CDR3 protein are joined into one entry that keeps the most common DNA and genes. Across this sample there are 30,000 or so distinct CDR3 sequences, with about 6% seen only once. The ten largest make up just under 25% of the sample. The input for sequencing was PBMCs, either bulk or a sorted T-cell subset (CD4+, CD8+, memory, or dextramer-sorted; not recorded which), taken on the day of the yellow fever booster vaccination. These receptor sequences come from a man under 40 who received the YFV17D yellow fever vaccine.

This clonotype was picked up many times. This chain joins TRBV7-2 and TRBJ2-1; TRBD1 might be the D (5 bases). Germline CDR1 SGHTA, CDR2 FQGNSA. Trimming shortened V by 3 bases and J by 5 bases, and 8 bases separated the two germline ends. The CDR3 length is 13 residues. CDR3 sequence (DNA): TGTGCCAGCAGCTTTTCAGGGAACAATGAGCAGTTCTTC. Encoded protein: CASSFSGNNEQFF.

This clonotype showed up many times. CDR3 DNA sequence: TGTGCCAGCACCGGCTGGGGGAACGAGCAGTACTTC. It yields the protein CASTGWGNEQYF. V gene TRBV25-1 combines with J gene TRBJ2-7; possibly TRBD1 or TRBD2 for D (5 bases each). This CDR3 is 12 amino acids long. Trimming removed 7 bases from V and 5 bases from J, with 12 bases in between. The germline CDR1 and CDR2 sequences are MGHDK and SYGVNS.

This clonotype showed up many times. This sequence joins TRBV7-2 and TRBJ2-4; perhaps TRBD2 as D (6 bases). The CDR3 totals 15 residues. The V end lost 0 bases, the J end lost 7 bases, and 13 bases lay between the germline ends. CDR1 and CDR2 from the germline V gene are SGHTA and FQGNSA. Written as DNA, the CDR3 is TGTGCCAGCAGCTTAGCTTACGGGAGAGAGAACATTCAGTACTTC. It yields the protein CASSLAYGRENIQYF.

This clonotype is labeled medium-sized. The CDR3 nucleotides read TGTGCCACTAGACGGGCGCCGGGCACCGGGGAGCTGTTTTTT. This encodes CATRRAPGTGELFF. V is TRBV19 and J is TRBJ2-2, with D unresolved. Trimming stripped 10 bases from V and 4 bases from J, with 16 bases between. The CDR3 totals 14 residues. The germline V gene has CDR1 LNHDA and CDR2 SQIVND (reference sequence). The entire variable domain, with the rest obtained from reference TRBV19 and TRBJ2-2, is as follows: DGGITQSPKYLFRKEGQNVTLSCEQNLNHDAMYWYRQDPGQGLRLIYYSQIVNDFQKGDIAEGYSVSREKKESFPLTVTSAQKNPTAFYLCATRRAPGTGELFFGEGSRLTVL.

In its sample, this clonotype ranks as medium-sized. The chain uses TRBV10-3 and TRBJ2-1; D not resolved. V was pared by 2 bases and J by 1 base, with 9 bases between. The CDR3 totals 15 residues. The V gene's germline CDR1 is ENHRY and CDR2 SYGVKD. For the CDR3, the DNA is TGTGCCATCAGTGAGGGTTTAGTGTCCTACAATGAGCAGTTCTTC. Its protein is CAISEGLVSYNEQFF.